This TCR beta chain was captured by sequencing in a study of graft-versus-host responses after intestinal transplantation. Clones were read by immunoSEQ multiplex PCR, and TCRdb kept only the in-frame ones, dropping some. The table has 70,000 to 100,000 clones, roughly nine tenths seen once. In the case of this clone: No antigen is known for it.

V lost 3 bases, J lost 8 bases, and 7 bases lay in between. This CDR3 is built from 11 residues. Germline loops: CDR1 MDHEN, CDR2 SYDVKM. V is TRBV28 and J is TRBJ1-2; D unresolved. Specimen: unstimulated CD4+ T cells sorted from spleen or lymph node cells, collected before intestinal transplant. This sequence was found in a human donor who received an intestinal transplant. CDR3 amino acids: CASSFKAGYTF. In DNA form, the CDR3 reads TGTGCCAGCAGTTTTAAAGCCGGCTACACCTTC.